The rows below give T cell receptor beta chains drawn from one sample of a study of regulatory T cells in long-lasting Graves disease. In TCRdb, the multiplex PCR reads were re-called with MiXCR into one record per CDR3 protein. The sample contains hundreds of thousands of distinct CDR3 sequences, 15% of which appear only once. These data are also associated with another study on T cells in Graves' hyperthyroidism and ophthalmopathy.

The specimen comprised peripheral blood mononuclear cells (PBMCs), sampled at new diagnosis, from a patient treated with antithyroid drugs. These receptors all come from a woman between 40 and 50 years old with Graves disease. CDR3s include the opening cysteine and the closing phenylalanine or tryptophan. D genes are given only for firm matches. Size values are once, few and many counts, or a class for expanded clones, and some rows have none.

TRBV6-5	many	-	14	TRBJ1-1	TGTGCCAGCAGTTACTCGAGTTCCGGGACTGAAGCTTTCTTT	CASSYSSSGTEAFF
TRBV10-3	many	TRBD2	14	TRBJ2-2	TGTGCCATCAAGAGCGGGGCAAACACCGGGGAGCTGTTTTTT	CAIKSGANTGELFF
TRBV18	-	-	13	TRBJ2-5	TGTGCCAGCTCACCACCGATGAGGAAGACCCAGTACTTC	CASSPPMRKTQYF
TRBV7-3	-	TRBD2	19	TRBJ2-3	TGTGCCAGCAGATTAAAGGGGGGACTAGCGGGATGCTGCACAGATACGCAGTATTTT	CASRLKGGLAGCCTDTQYF
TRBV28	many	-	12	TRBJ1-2	TGTGCCAGCAGTTTAGTACTTTATGGCTACACCTTC	CASSLVLYGYTF
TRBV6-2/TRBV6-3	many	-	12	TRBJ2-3	TGTGCCAGCAGTTACCCCGCGGATACGCAGTATTTT	CASSYPADTQYF
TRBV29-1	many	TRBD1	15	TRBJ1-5	TGCAGCGTAGTAACCGGGACAGGGCTGTACCAGCCCCAGCATTTT	CSVVTGTGLYQPQHF
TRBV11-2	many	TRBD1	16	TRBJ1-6	TGTGCCAGCAGCTCCCTTGAGGGGGCCCGAAATTCACCCCTCCACTTT	CASSSLEGARNSPLHF
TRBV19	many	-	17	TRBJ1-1	TGTGCCAGTAGTATAAATCCCCTTAGGACAGTGAACACTGAAGCTTTCTTT	CASSINPLRTVNTEAFF
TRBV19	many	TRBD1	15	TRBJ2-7	TGTGCCAGTAGACCGGGACAGGGATACTCCTACGAGCAGTACTTC	CASRPGQGYSYEQYF
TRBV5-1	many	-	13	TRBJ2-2	TGCGCCAGCAGCTTTCGGGAGTTCGGGGAGCTGTTTTTT	CASSFREFGELFF